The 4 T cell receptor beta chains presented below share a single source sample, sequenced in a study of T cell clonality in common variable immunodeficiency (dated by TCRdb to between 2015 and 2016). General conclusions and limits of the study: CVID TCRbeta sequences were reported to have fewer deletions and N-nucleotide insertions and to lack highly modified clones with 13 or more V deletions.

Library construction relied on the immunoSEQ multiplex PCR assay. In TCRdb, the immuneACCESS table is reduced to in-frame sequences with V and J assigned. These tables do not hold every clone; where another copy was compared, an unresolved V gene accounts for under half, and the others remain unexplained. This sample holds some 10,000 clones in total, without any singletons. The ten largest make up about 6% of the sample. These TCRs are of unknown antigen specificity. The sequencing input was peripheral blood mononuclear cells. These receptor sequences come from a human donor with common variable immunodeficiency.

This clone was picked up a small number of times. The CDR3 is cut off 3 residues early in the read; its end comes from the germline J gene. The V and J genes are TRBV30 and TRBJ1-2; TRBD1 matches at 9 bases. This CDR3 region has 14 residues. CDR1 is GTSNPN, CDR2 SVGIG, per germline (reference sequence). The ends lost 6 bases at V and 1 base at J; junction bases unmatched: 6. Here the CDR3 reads CACPGQGYNYGYTF. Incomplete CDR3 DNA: TGTGCCTGTCCGGGACAGGGATATAACTATGGC.

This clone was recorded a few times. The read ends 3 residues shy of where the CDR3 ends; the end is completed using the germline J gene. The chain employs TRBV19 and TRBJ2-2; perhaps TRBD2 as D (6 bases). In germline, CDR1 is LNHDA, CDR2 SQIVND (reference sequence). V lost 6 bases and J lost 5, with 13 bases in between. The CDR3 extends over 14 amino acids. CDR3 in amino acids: CASRFPGGTGELFF. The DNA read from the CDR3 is TGTGCCAGTAGGTTCCCTGGAGGGACCGGGGAG.

The sequenced part of the CDR3 DNA is TGTGCCTGGAAAGGGCTGGAGACC. Translating it yields CAWKGLET. Given in full, the CDR3 is CAWKGLETQYF. The chain links TRBV30 to TRBJ2-5; D is ambiguous. The CDR3 end falls 3 residues outside the read, so it is completed with the germline J gene. CDR1 GTSNPN and CDR2 SVGIG come from the germline V gene (reference sequence). The V and J ends lost 4 bases and 5 bases respectively, with 8 bases between them. The CDR3 contains 11 residues.

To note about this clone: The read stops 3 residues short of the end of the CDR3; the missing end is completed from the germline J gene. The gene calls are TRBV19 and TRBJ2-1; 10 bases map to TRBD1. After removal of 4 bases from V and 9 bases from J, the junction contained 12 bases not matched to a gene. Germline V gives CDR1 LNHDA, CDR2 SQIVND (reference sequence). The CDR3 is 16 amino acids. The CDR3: CASSRNPGTGEAEQFF. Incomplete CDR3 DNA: TGTGCCAGTAGTAGAAATCCCGGGACAGGGGAAGCTGAG.